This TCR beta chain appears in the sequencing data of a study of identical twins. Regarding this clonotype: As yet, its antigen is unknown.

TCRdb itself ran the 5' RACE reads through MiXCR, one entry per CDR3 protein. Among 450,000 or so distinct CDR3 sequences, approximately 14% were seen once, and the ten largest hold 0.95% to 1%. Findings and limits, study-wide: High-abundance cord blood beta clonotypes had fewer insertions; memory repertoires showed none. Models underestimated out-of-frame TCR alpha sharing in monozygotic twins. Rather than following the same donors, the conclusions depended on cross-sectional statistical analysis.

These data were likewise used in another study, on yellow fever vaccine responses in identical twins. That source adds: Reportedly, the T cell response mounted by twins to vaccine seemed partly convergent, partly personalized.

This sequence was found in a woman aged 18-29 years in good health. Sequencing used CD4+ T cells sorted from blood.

CDR3 region: CASSSGRTYNEQFF. In nucleotides, the CDR3 is TGTGCCAGCAGTAGCGGGAGAACCTACAATGAGCAGTTCTTC. The rearrangement links TRBV25-1 to TRBJ2-1; 8 nucleotides agree with TRBD2. Germline V CDR1 and CDR2: MGHDK, SYGVNS. V was pared by 5 bases and J by 2 bases, with 2 bases of the junction left unmatched. The CDR3 loop spans 14 amino acids. The full variable domain, its missing parts supplied by reference TRBV25-1 and TRBJ2-1, is EADIYQTPRYLVIGTGKKITLECSQTMGHDKMYWYQQDPGMELHLIHYSYGVNSTEKGDLSSESTVSRIRTEHFPLTLESARPSHTSQYLCASSSGRTYNEQFFGPGTRLTVL.